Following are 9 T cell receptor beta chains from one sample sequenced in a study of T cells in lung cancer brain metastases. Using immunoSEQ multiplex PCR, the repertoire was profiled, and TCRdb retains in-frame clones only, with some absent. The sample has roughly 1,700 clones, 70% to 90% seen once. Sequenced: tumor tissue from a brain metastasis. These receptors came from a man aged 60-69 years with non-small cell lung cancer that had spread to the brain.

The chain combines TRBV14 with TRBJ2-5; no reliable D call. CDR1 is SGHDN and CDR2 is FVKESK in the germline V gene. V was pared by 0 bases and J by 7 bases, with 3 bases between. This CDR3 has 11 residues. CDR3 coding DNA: TGTGCCAGCAGCCAAGAGGGGACCCAGTACTTC. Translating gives CASSQEGTQYF. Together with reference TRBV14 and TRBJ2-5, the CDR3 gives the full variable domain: EAGVTQFPSHSVIEKGQTVTLRCDPISGHDNLYWYRRVMGKEIKFLLHFVKESKQDESGMPNNRFLAERTGGTYSTLKVQPAELEDSGVYFCASSQEGTQYFGPGTRLLVL.

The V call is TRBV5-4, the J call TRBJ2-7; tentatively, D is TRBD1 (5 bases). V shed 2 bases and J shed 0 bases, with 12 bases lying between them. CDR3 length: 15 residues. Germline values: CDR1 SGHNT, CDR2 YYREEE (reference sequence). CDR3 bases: TGTGCCAGCAGCTTAGATTCAGGGCCCTCCTACGAGCAGTACTTC. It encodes CASSLDSGPSYEQYF. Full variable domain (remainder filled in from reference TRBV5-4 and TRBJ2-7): ETGVTQSPTHLIKTRGQQVTLRCSSQSGHNTVSWYQQALGQGPQFIFQYYREEENGRGNFPPRFSGLQFPNYSSELNVNALELDDSALYLCASSLDSGPSYEQYFGPGTRLTVT.

The CDR3 loop is CASSYSRVGNTEAFF. The CDR3 DNA is TGTGCCAGCAGTTACTCTAGGGTGGGAAACACTGAAGCTTTCTTT. The genes are TRBV6-5 and TRBJ1-1; no clear D gene. Germline lookup yields CDR1 MNHEY and CDR2 SVGAGI. Trimming cost V 0 bases and J 2 bases, with 10 bases left between them. The CDR3 totals 15 residues.

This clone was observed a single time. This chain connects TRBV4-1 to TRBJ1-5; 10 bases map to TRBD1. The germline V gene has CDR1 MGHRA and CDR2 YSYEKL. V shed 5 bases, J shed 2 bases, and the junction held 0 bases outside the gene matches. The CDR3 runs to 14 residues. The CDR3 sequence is CASSGTGGNQPQHF. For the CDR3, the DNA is TGCGCCAGCAGCGGGACAGGGGGCAATCAGCCCCAGCATTTT.

The CDR3 protein is CASSHFSGQGNSPLHF. CDR3 DNA sequence: TGTGCCAGCAGCCATTTCTCAGGACAGGGCAATTCACCCCTCCACTTT. The V and J genes are TRBV14 and TRBJ1-6; 8 bases are a match to TRBD1. The V and J ends lost 3 bases and 7 bases, in that order; junction bases with no gene match: 8. Germline loops: CDR1 SGHDN, CDR2 FVKESK. This CDR3 has 16 amino acids.

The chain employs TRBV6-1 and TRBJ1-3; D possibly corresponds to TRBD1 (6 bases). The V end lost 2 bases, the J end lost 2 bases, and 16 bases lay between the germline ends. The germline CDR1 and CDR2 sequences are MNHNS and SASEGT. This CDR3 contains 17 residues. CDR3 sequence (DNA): TGTGCCAGCAGTGAATTTAGGAGGGGGATAACTGGAAACACCATATATTTT. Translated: CASSEFRRGITGNTIYF.

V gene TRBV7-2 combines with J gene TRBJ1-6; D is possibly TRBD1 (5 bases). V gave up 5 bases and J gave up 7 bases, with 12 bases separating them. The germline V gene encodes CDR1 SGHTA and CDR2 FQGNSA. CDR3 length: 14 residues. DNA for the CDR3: TGTGCCAGCAGCCAGTGGGACTACAATTCACCCCTCCACTTT. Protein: CASSQWDYNSPLHF.

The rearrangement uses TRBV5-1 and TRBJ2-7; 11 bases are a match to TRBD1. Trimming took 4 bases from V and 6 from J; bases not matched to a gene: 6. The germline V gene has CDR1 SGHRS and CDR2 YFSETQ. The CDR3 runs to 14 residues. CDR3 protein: CASSNGTGGGEQYF. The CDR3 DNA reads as TGCGCCAGCAGCAACGGGACAGGGGGTGGCGAGCAGTACTTC.

The CDR3 region has the DNA TGTGCCAGCAGCTTAGATGTGGGGGAGCAGTACTTC. It translates to CASSLDVGEQYF. The chain uses TRBV11-2 and TRBJ2-7, with D hard to call. The CDR3 covers 12 residues. The germline CDR1 and CDR2 sequences are SGHAT and FQNNGV. V lost 0 bases, J lost 7 bases, and 7 bases lay in between.